One sample yielded the 13 T cell receptor beta chains listed below, sequenced in a study of cytomegalovirus exposure and HLA in healthy donors. Primers included in the PCR were 60 Vbeta and 13 Jbeta primers. Clones were read by immunoSEQ multiplex PCR, and TCRdb kept only the in-frame ones, dropping some. The table has 250,000 to 350,000 clones, 86% seen once. The sample consisted of PBMCs. Every receptor here comes from a man aged 40-50 years in good health and CMV-seropositive.

This clone was found once. V usage is TRBV5-4 and J usage is TRBJ2-7; 7 nucleotides line up with TRBD2. CDR1 and CDR2 (germline): SGHNT, YYREEE (reference sequence). The CDR3 totals 16 residues. V was clipped by 4 bases and J by 0 bases; unmatched bases: 10. CDR3: CASSPIAGSSSYEQYF. As DNA, the CDR3 is TGTGCCAGCAGCCCGATAGCGGGTTCTAGCTCCTACGAGCAGTACTTC.

This chain connects TRBV4-1 to TRBJ2-7, with D perhaps TRBD1 (5 bases). Between the trimmed V and J ends, which lost 1 base and 0 bases, there was a span of 10 bases. CDR3 size: 15 residues. Germline CDR1 is MGHRA and CDR2 is YSYEKL. CDR3 amino acids: CASSQAGIGSYEQYF. The CDR3 nucleotides are TGCGCCAGCAGCCAAGCAGGGATCGGCTCCTACGAGCAGTACTTC.

The CDR3 bases are TGTGCCAGCAGTTCCTCTTACGCCCTAGCGGGAGGGCAAGAGACCCAGTACTTC. Its protein is CASSSSYALAGGQETQYF. The chain combines TRBV27 with TRBJ2-5; 12 nucleotides agree with TRBD2. V lost 4 bases and J lost 2; bases outside the gene matches: 11. CDR3 size: 18 residues. CDR1 MNHEY and CDR2 SMNVEV come from the germline V gene (reference sequence).

The chain's CDR3 is CAWRIKGVMNTEAFF. Written as DNA, the CDR3 is TGTGCCTGGAGGATAAAGGGGGTGATGAACACTGAAGCTTTCTTT. This rearrangement joins TRBV30 to TRBJ1-1; D is possibly TRBD1 (6 bases). CDR1 GTSNPN and CDR2 SVGIG come from the germline V gene (reference sequence). Trimming took 3 bases from V and 0 from J, leaving 14 bases between them. CDR3 size: 15 residues.

The chain links TRBV13 to TRBJ2-3; D is undetermined. Between the trimmed V and J ends, which lost 1 base and 6 bases, there was a span of 5 bases. Germline CDR1 is PRHDT and CDR2 is FYEKMQ (reference sequence). The CDR3 is made up of 12 amino acids. The CDR3 DNA sequence: TGTGCCAGCAGCTTAGCTAGGGATACGCAGTATTTT. Translation: CASSLARDTQYF.

The chain joins TRBV11-2 to TRBJ1-5, with TRBD1 matching over 9 bases. This CDR3 region has 14 residues. The trim removed 5 bases at V and 6 bases at J, leaving 5 bases unmatched. The germline V gene has CDR1 SGHAT and CDR2 FQNNGV. The CDR3, as DNA: TGTGCCAGCAGCCCAGGGACAGGGTTTCAGCCCCAGCATTTT. Translated, it gives CASSPGTGFQPQHF.

The chain combines TRBV4-1 with TRBJ2-5; no definite D call. V lost 1 base and J 0 bases, leaving 6 bases between the germline ends. The CDR3 runs to 14 residues. The germline gives CDR1 MGHRA, CDR2 YSYEKL. In DNA, the CDR3 is TGCGCCAGCAGCCAAGTCTCGTACCAAGAGACCCAGTACTTC. Its translation is CASSQVSYQETQYF.

The chain is built from TRBV4-2 and TRBJ2-7, with TRBD2 matching over 9 bases. With V trimmed by 0 bases and J by 3 bases, 6 bases remained unmatched. Per the germline V gene, CDR1 is LGHNA and CDR2 is YNFKEQ. The CDR3 sequence is 16 residues long. CDR3 amino acids: CASSQEGVAGVYEQYF. For the CDR3, the DNA is TGTGCCAGCAGCCAAGAAGGGGTAGCGGGGGTCTACGAGCAGTACTTC.

The chain carries TRBV25-1 and TRBJ1-1, with no clear D. The CDR3 is 13 amino acids. Germline V gene data show CDR1 as MGHDK and CDR2 as SYGVNS. V lost 1 base to trimming and J lost 8 bases, with 11 bases between them. The CDR3 is CASSESFPVEAFF. CDR3 nucleotide sequence: TGTGCCAGCAGTGAATCCTTCCCGGTCGAAGCTTTCTTT.

The gene calls are TRBV30 and TRBJ1-5; D is uncertain. The CDR3 sequence is 16 residues long. V was pared by 4 bases and J by 0 bases, with 16 bases between. Per the germline V gene, CDR1 is GTSNPN and CDR2 is SVGIG (reference sequence). The CDR3 sequence: CAWTDAGKASNQPQHF. Here the CDR3 DNA reads TGTGCCTGGACTGACGCGGGGAAGGCTAGCAATCAGCCCCAGCATTTT.

The V call is TRBV12-1, the J call TRBJ1-1; the table calls TRBD1, which could not be checked here. TRBV12-1 is designated a pseudogene. The CDR3 length is 15 residues. CDR3 in DNA: TGTGCCAGCAGCGCGTGTACAGGGGGGAACACTGAAGCTTTCTTT. Its protein product is CASSACTGGNTEAFF.

The CDR3 bases are TGTGCCAGCTCACCCTGGACTAGCGGGAGCTCCTACGAGCAGTACTTC. The encoded protein is CASSPWTSGSSYEQYF. This rearrangement joins TRBV18 to TRBJ2-7, with 13 bases aligning to TRBD2. Germline V lookup: CDR1 KGHSH, CDR2 LQKENI. This CDR3 region has 16 residues. V was clipped by 3 bases and J by 0 bases; unmatched bases: 2. Filled out from reference TRBV18 and TRBJ2-7, the complete variable domain reads NAGVMQNPRHLVRRRGQEARLRCSPMKGHSHVYWYRQLPEEGLKFMVYLQKENIIDESGMPKERFSAEFPKEGPSILRIQQVVRGDSAAYFCASSPWTSGSSYEQYFGPGTRLTVT.

The chain carries TRBV18 and TRBJ2-7; 13 positions match TRBD2. V dropped 2 bases and J dropped 0; count of bases not matched to a gene: 4. Germline lookup yields CDR1 KGHSH and CDR2 LQKENI. The CDR3 covers 17 residues. CDR3 sequence: CASSPMGLAGFSYEQYF. In DNA, the CDR3 is TGTGCCAGCTCACCAATGGGACTAGCGGGATTCTCCTACGAGCAGTACTTC.